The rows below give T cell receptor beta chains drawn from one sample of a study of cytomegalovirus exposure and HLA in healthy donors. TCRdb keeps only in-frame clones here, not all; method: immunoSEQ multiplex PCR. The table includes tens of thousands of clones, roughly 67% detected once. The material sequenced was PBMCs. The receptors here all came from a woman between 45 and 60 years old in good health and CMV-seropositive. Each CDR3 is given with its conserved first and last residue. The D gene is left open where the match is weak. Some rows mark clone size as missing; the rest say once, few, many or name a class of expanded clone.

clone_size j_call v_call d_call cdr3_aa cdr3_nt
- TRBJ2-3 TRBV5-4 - CASSFGGGEDTQYF TGTGCCAGCAGCTTCGGAGGGGGGGAGGATACGCAGTATTTT
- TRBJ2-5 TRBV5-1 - CASSWISTGVQETQYF TGCGCCAGCAGCTGGATTTCAACGGGGGTCCAAGAGACCCAGTACTTC
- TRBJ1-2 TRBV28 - CASSLRQYGYTF TGTGCCAGCAGCCTCCGACAGTATGGCTACACCTTC
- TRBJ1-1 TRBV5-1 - CASNPGTTNTEAFF TGCGCCAGCAATCCAGGTACGACGAACACTGAAGCTTTCTTT
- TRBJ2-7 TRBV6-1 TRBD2 CASSEGLAGREQYF TGTGCCAGCAGTGAAGGACTAGCGGGGCGCGAGCAGTACTTC
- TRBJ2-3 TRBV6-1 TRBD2 CASSGLAGESTDTQYF TGTGCCAGCAGTGGACTAGCGGGGGAAAGCACAGATACGCAGTATTTT
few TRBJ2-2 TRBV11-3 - CASSLTLTTSYTGELFF TGTGCCAGCAGCTTAACCCTGACTACCTCCTACACCGGGGAGCTGTTTTTT
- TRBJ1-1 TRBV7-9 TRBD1 CASRTGVAHTEAFF TGTGCCAGCAGGACAGGGGTGGCGCACACTGAAGCTTTCTTT
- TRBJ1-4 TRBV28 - CASGSQGTANEKLFF TGTGCCAGCGGGTCACAGGGCACGGCTAATGAAAAACTGTTTTTT
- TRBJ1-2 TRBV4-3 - CASSQDPGRNYGYTF TGCGCCAGCAGCCAAGATCCGGGTCGGAACTATGGCTACACCTTC
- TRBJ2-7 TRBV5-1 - CASSSAGRLGEQYF TGCGCCAGCAGCTCCGCGGGGAGACTGGGCGAGCAGTACTTC
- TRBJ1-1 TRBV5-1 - CASSRDMNTEAFF TGCGCCAGCAGCAGGGACATGAACACTGAAGCTTTCTTT
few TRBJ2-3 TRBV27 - CASSLDTGRTDTQYF TGTGCCAGCAGTTTAGACACTGGCCGCACAGATACGCAGTATTTT
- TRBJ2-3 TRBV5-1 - CASSLGGGGTDTQYF TGCGCCAGCAGCTTGGGCGGAGGCGGTACAGATACGCAGTATTTT
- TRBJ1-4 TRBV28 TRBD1 CASSFLQGANEKLFF TGTGCCAGCAGTTTTCTCCAGGGGGCTAATGAAAAACTGTTTTTT
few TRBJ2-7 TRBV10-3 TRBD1 CAISEGQDLYEQYF TGTGCCATCAGTGAAGGACAGGACCTCTACGAGCAGTACTTC
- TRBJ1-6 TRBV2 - CASRSGSLSPLHF TGTGCCAGCAGGTCAGGGTCCCTTTCACCCCTCCACTTT